The T cell receptor beta chain under discussion was sequenced for a study of T cell responses to AZD1222 COVID-19 vaccine. Trimming removed 5 bases from V and 12 bases from J, with 19 bases in between. The CDR3 is 14 residues long. Germline values: CDR1 MNHEY, CDR2 SVGAGI. Some clones are missing from TCRdb's copy, which holds only in-frame ones; the method was immunoSEQ multiplex PCR. The sample carries some 30,000 clones, roughly nine tenths recorded once. The sequence came from an adult in good health. This specimen was peripheral blood, taken on day 0 of AZD1222 vaccination. V usage is TRBV6-5 and J usage is TRBJ1-4, with a tentative D call TRBD1 (5 bases). The CDR3 spells CASSHGTAIDELFF. As DNA, the CDR3 is TGTGCCAGCAGTCACGGGACCGCCATTGACGAACTGTTTTTT.